This record looks at one T cell receptor (beta chain) sequence and its context. This entry comes from a study of monozygotic twins with inflammatory bowel disease. This CDR3 is 15 amino acids long. Germline CDR1 is SGHDT and CDR2 is YYEEEE. From its re-call of the 5' RACE reads, TCRdb lists each CDR3 protein once, without DNA. Its table records approximately 400,000 distinct CDR3 sequences. The receptor comes from a human donor with ulcerative colitis or Crohn's disease, or a healthy co-twin of an affected twin (not recorded which). Sequencing used blood. The V and J genes are TRBV5-6 and TRBJ2-2. The CDR3 here is CASTSEAYYTGELFF. Full variable domain (outside the CDR3, taken from reference TRBV5-6 and TRBJ2-2): DAGVTQSPTHLIKTRGQQVTLRCSPKSGHDTVSWYQQALGQGPQFIFQYYEEEERQRGNFPDRFSGHQFPNYSSELNVNALLLGDSALYLCASTSEAYYTGELFFGEGSRLTVL.